The source of this T cell receptor (beta chain) is a study of shared clonotypes between healthy human individuals. For the study at large: Each donor's CD4 naive and CD4 memory cells filled three plates apiece, CD8 naive two, and CD8 memory one. Study-wide findings and caveats: The diversity represented, both genetic and in exposure history, was limited by few donors. Sharing across a handful of donors was seen in 4% to 5% of naive CD4 clonotypes. As a rule, naive subsets had a larger estimated richness than memory subsets.

Turning to this clone: The antigen remains unidentified.

Assay: immunoSEQ multiplex PCR; the TCRdb copy retains only in-frame clones and omits some. The data hold roughly 2.1 million clones, with 93% observed a single time. Naive CD8 cells lacked CD45RO, underwent positive selection for CCR7 and left out terminally differentiated effector memory CD45RA+ cells. CDR1 KGHSH and CDR2 LQKENI come from the germline V gene. The CDR3 is made up of 15 amino acids. V gave up 6 bases and J gave up 4 bases; unmatched junction bases: 8. What was sequenced was naive CD8+ T cells from PBMCs. The receptor was derived from a man between 18 and 29 years old in good health. Some clones in this sample may be carry-over from other donors' samples. The rearrangement uses TRBV18 and TRBJ2-2, with 7 bases identical to TRBD2. CDR3 amino acids: CASSLSGIGTGELFF. CDR3 DNA sequence: TGTGCCAGCTCCCTGAGCGGGATCGGCACCGGGGAGCTGTTTTTT. The variable domain in full, completed from reference TRBV18 and TRBJ2-2, reads NAGVMQNPRHLVRRRGQEARLRCSPMKGHSHVYWYRQLPEEGLKFMVYLQKENIIDESGMPKERFSAEFPKEGPSILRIQQVVRGDSAAYFCASSLSGIGTGELFFGEGSRLTVL.